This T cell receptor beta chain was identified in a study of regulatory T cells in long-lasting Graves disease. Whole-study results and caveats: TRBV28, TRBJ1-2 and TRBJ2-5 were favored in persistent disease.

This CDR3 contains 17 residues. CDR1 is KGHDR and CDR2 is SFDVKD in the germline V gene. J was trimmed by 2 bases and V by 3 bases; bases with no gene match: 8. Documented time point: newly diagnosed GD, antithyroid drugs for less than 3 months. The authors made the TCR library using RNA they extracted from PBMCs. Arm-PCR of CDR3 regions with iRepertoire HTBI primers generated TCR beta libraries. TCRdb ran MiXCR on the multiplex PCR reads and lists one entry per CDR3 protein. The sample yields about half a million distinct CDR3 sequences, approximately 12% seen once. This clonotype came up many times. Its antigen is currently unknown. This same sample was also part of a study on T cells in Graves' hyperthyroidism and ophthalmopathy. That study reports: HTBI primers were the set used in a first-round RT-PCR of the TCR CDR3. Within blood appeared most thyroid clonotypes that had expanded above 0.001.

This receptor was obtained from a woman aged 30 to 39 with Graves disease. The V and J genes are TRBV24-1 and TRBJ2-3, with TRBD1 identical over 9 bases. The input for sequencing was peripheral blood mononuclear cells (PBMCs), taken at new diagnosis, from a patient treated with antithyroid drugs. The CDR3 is CATSDDPGTGFTDTQYF. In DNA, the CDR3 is TGTGCCACCAGTGATGACCCCGGGACAGGGTTCACAGATACGCAGTATTTT.